The 27 T cell receptor beta chains below were found in one sample sequenced in a study of a mutant IDH1 vaccine in newly diagnosed glioma. Their target antigens are unknown. Described time point: week 47, end of study. The study gave 300 ug of mutant IDH1 20-mer peptide per vaccine dose, with topical imiquimod. Clones were read by immunoSEQ multiplex PCR, and TCRdb kept only the in-frame ones, dropping some. The sample has around 100,000 clones, 85% to 90% seen once. The specimen comprised PBMCs, sampled from a glioma patient whose treatment included an IDH1 peptide vaccine. The receptors here all came from a woman in her forties or fifties with glioma.

The chain uses TRBV2 and TRBJ2-5, with 10 positions matching TRBD2. Germline loops: CDR1 SNHLY, CDR2 FYNNEI. The CDR3 is made up of 15 amino acids. V shed 1 base and J 5 bases; nucleotides not matched to a gene: 4. The CDR3 DNA reads TGTGCCAGCAGTGAAGTTATTAGCGGGAGGGAGACCCAGTACTTC. It codes for CASSEVISGRETQYF.

This chain uses TRBV2 with TRBJ2-2; 12 positions agree with TRBD2. The CDR3 is 16 residues long. V lost 7 bases to trimming and J lost 4 bases; unmatched junction nucleotides: 7. Germline-derived CDR1 and CDR2 are SNHLY and FYNNEI. The CDR3 DNA reads as TGTGCCAGCACTAGACTAGCGGGAGTGGTCACCGGGGAGCTGTTTTTT. This translates into CASTRLAGVVTGELFF. Drawing the rest from reference TRBV2 and TRBJ2-2, the complete variable domain is EPEVTQTPSHQVTQMGQEVILRCVPISNHLYFYWYRQILGQKVEFLVSFYNNEISEKSEIFDDQFSVERPDGSNFTLKIRSTKLEDSAMYFCASTRLAGVVTGELFFGEGSRLTVL.

This clone was detected once. This sequence joins TRBV5-6 and TRBJ1-1, with D unresolved. CDR1 is SGHDT, CDR2 YYEEEE, per germline. The CDR3 has 11 amino acids. V dropped 4 bases and J dropped 7 bases, with 8 bases sitting between them. The CDR3 loop is CASSRRFEAFF. In nucleotides, the CDR3 is TGTGCCAGCAGCCGTCGATTTGAAGCTTTCTTT.

The rearrangement joins TRBV27 to TRBJ2-1; 10 positions agree with TRBD2. V trimming: 8 bases; J trimming: 2 bases; junction bases outside the gene matches: 6. Germline CDR1 reads MNHEY; CDR2 reads SMNVEV (reference sequence). CDR3 length equals 15 residues. CDR3 sequence: CASGRGTSAYNEQFF. As DNA, the CDR3 is TGTGCCAGCGGCCGAGGGACTAGCGCCTACAATGAGCAGTTCTTC.

The rearrangement uses TRBV7-2 and TRBJ2-1; a possible D gene is TRBD2 (5 bases). Germline CDR1 and CDR2: SGHTA and FQGNSA. The V end was cut by 1 base, the J end by 7 bases, with 8 bases between. There are 13 residues in the CDR3. The CDR3 DNA follows: TGTGCCAGCAGCTTAGGAGGGAAGAATGAGCAGTTCTTC. Translation: CASSLGGKNEQFF.

V usage is TRBV7-9 and J usage is TRBJ2-7; the D call may be TRBD1 or TRBD2 (5 bases each). Germline values: CDR1 SEHNR, CDR2 FQNEAQ (reference sequence). This CDR3 has 14 amino acids. Deletions cut 0 bases from V and 2 bases from J, with 8 bases between. For the CDR3, the DNA is TGTGCCAGCAGCTTAGCTAGGGACGCCTACGAGCAGTACTTC. This codes for CASSLARDAYEQYF.

The gene calls are TRBV7-9 and TRBJ2-7, with D perhaps TRBD2 (6 bases). The CDR3 sequence is 13 residues long. Trimming cost V 5 bases and J 3 bases, with 11 bases left between them. CDR1 is SEHNR and CDR2 is FQNEAQ in the germline V gene (reference sequence). The CDR3 DNA reads as TGTGCCAGCAGCGTTAGCGGATACTACGAGCAGTACTTC. Translation: CASSVSGYYEQYF.

The chain couples TRBV5-1 to TRBJ2-6; D possibly matches TRBD1 or TRBD2 (5 bases each). The CDR3 has 16 amino acids. Trimming removed 0 bases from V and 4 bases from J, with 11 bases in between. Germline-derived CDR1 and CDR2 are SGHRS and YFSETQ. The CDR3 sequence is CASSLAGTYGANVLTF. CDR3 coding DNA: TGCGCCAGCAGCTTGGCAGGGACGTACGGGGCCAACGTCCTGACTTTC.

Concerning this clone: The sample holds other DNA sequences that translate to the same CDR3. The chain uses TRBV30 and TRBJ1-2, with 7 bases lining up with TRBD1. Germline CDR1 and CDR2: GTSNPN and SVGIG (reference sequence). The CDR3 sequence is 11 residues long. The V and J ends lost 3 bases and 8 bases, in that order; junction bases with no gene match: 3. CDR3 in DNA: TGTGCCTGGAGCCCAGGGGGGGGCTACACCTTC. It is translated as CAWSPGGGYTF.

This clone appeared once. The rearrangement uses TRBV28 and TRBJ1-5; 7 positions match TRBD1. The trim removed 2 bases at V and 0 bases at J, leaving 1 base unmatched. CDR3 size: 15 residues. Germline assignment: CDR1 MDHEN and CDR2 SYDVKM. CDR3 DNA sequence: TGTGCCAGCAGTTTAACAGGGGTTAGCAATCAGCCCCAGCATTTT. It codes for CASSLTGVSNQPQHF. Complete variable domain (other parts from reference TRBV28 and TRBJ1-5): DVKVTQSSRYLVKRTGEKVFLECVQDMDHENMFWYRQDPGLGLRLIYFSYDVKMKEKGDIPEGYSVSREKKERFSLILESASTNQTSMYLCASSLTGVSNQPQHFGDGTRLSIL.

Only one count was recorded for this clone. The rearrangement joins TRBV6-1 to TRBJ2-7, with TRBD2 matching over 7 bases. With 0 bases clipped from V and 2 bases from J, the junction kept 1 base outside the gene matches. The CDR3 is made up of 14 amino acids. CDR1 and CDR2 from the germline V gene are MNHNS and SASEGT. The CDR3 DNA sequence: TGTGCCAGCAGTGAAGCGGGAGGGACCTACGAGCAGTACTTC. Its protein product is CASSEAGGTYEQYF.

J is TRBJ1-3 and V is TRBV6-1; D is unresolved. The CDR3 totals 13 residues. V lost 0 bases, J lost 5 bases, and 5 bases lay in between. CDR1 and CDR2 (germline): MNHNS, SASEGT. The CDR3 reads CASSEAGRNTIYF. For the CDR3, the DNA is TGTGCCAGCAGTGAAGCGGGGAGAAACACCATATATTTT.

This sequence joins TRBV9 and TRBJ2-1, with unresolved D. V shed 3 bases and J shed 1 base, with 11 bases lying between them. The CDR3 consists of 15 residues. CDR1 SGDLS and CDR2 YYNGEE come from the germline V gene. This CDR3 reads CASSGRTDSYNEQFF. CDR3 sequence (DNA): TGTGCCAGCAGCGGAAGGACCGATTCCTACAATGAGCAGTTCTTC.

This chain links TRBV7-9 with TRBJ2-2; D possibly corresponds to TRBD1 (6 bases). This CDR3 spans 16 amino acids. Trimming shortened V by 3 bases and J by 3 bases, and 14 bases separated the two germline ends. Per germline, CDR1 SEHNR and CDR2 FQNEAQ (reference sequence). CDR3 nucleotide sequence: TGTGCCAGCAGCTTTTTTACATCAGGGGACACCGGGGAGCTGTTTTTT. Encoded protein: CASSFFTSGDTGELFF.

V usage is TRBV5-1 and J usage is TRBJ2-5, with 9 bases identical to TRBD1. The trim removed 3 bases at V and 5 bases at J, leaving 8 bases unmatched. Per the germline V gene, CDR1 is SGHRS and CDR2 is YFSETQ. CDR3 length equals 15 residues. The CDR3, as DNA: TGCGCCAGCAGCTGGGCGGGACAGGGAGGCGAGACCCAGTACTTC. Encoded protein: CASSWAGQGGETQYF.

The chain has TRBV2 and TRBJ2-3; the D gene is possibly TRBD1 (5 bases). V gave up 8 bases and J gave up 4 bases, with 19 bases separating them. CDR1 SNHLY and CDR2 FYNNEI come from the germline V gene. This CDR3 has 15 amino acids. The CDR3 coding sequence is TGTGCCAGCTCCCCCAACCAGCAGGGTGCAGATACGCAGTATTTT. This encodes CASSPNQQGADTQYF.

This rearrangement joins TRBV10-3 to TRBJ1-2; D unresolved. Trimming cost V 7 bases and J 4 bases, with 10 bases left between them. The CDR3 is 12 amino acids. Germline CDR1 reads ENHRY; CDR2 reads SYGVKD. CDR3 coding DNA: TGTGCCATCACGGCTGCAAGCTATGGCTACACCTTC. Encoded protein: CAITAASYGYTF.

This sequence joins TRBV7-8 and TRBJ2-7; no clear D. V was trimmed by 1 base and J by 4 bases, leaving 8 bases between them. Looked up from germline, CDR1 is SGHVS and CDR2 is FQNEAQ. The CDR3 spans 13 residues. CDR3 sequence: CASSLGRQYEQYF. Written as DNA, the CDR3 is TGTGCCAGCAGCTTAGGACGGCAGTACGAGCAGTACTTC. The complete variable domain, with remaining parts taken from reference TRBV7-8 and TRBJ2-7, reads GAGVSQSPRYKVAKRGQDVALRCDPISGHVSLFWYQQALGQGPEFLTYFQNEAQLDKSGLPSDRFFAERPEGSVSTLKIQRTQQEDSAVYLCASSLGRQYEQYFGPGTRLTVT.

The chain is built from TRBV5-5 and TRBJ1-6; 8 positions match TRBD1. Germline trimming cut 1 base from V and 10 bases from J; bases unmatched to any gene: 4. The CDR3 contains 14 residues. Per the germline V gene, CDR1 is SGHKS and CDR2 is YYEKEE (reference sequence). The CDR3 sequence is CASSLQDRESPLHF. CDR3 nucleotides: TGTGCCAGCAGCTTGCAGGACAGGGAATCACCCCTCCACTTT.

This chain connects TRBV30 to TRBJ2-1; 9 positions match TRBD2. V lost 4 bases and J lost 9; bases outside the gene matches: 4. The germline V gene encodes CDR1 GTSNPN and CDR2 SVGIG (reference sequence). The CDR3 contains 12 residues. CDR3 sequence: CAWTGTSTEQFF. In DNA, the CDR3 is TGTGCCTGGACTGGGACTAGCACTGAGCAGTTCTTC. The complete variable domain, with remaining parts taken from reference TRBV30 and TRBJ2-1, reads SQTIHQWPATLVQPVGSPLSLECTVEGTSNPNLYWYRQAAGRGLQLLFYSVGIGQISSEVPQNLSASRPQDRQFILSSKKLLLSDSGFYLCAWTGTSTEQFFGPGTRLTVL.

The chain links TRBV2 to TRBJ2-5; D gene uncertain. Germline-derived CDR1 and CDR2 are SNHLY and FYNNEI. This CDR3 has 13 residues. V was shortened by 6 bases and J by 2 bases, with 10 bases between the two germline ends. CDR3 bases: TGTGCCAGCAGCCTGGTGGGACAAGAGACCCAGTACTTC. It yields the protein CASSLVGQETQYF. Based on the CDR3 plus reference TRBV2 and TRBJ2-5, the full variable domain is EPEVTQTPSHQVTQMGQEVILRCVPISNHLYFYWYRQILGQKVEFLVSFYNNEISEKSEIFDDQFSVERPDGSNFTLKIRSTKLEDSAMYFCASSLVGQETQYFGPGTRLLVL.

This clone was seen only a few times. The chain uses TRBV28 and TRBJ2-5; TRBD2 is a possible D gene (6 bases). Between the trimmed V and J ends, which lost 6 bases and 7 bases, there was a span of 18 bases. Germline CDR1 reads MDHEN; CDR2 reads SYDVKM. The CDR3 is made up of 14 amino acids. The CDR3 DNA is TGTGCCAGCAGGGTGGGAGGACCTCAGGGGACCCAGTACTTC. Its protein is CASRVGGPQGTQYF.

The J gene is TRBJ1-5, the V gene TRBV2; perhaps TRBD1 as D (6 bases). CDR1 and CDR2 from the germline V gene are SNHLY and FYNNEI. Trimming shortened V by 5 bases and J by 2 bases, and 13 bases separated the two germline ends. The CDR3 has 15 residues. CDR3: CASSFQTGGNQPQHF. The CDR3 coding sequence is TGTGCCAGCAGTTTCCAGACAGGCGGCAATCAGCCCCAGCATTTT.

The chain carries TRBV4-1 and TRBJ2-6; the match to TRBD2 covers 14 bases. Germline loops: CDR1 MGHRA, CDR2 YSYEKL. The junction had 4 bases not matched to a gene; V was cut back by 0 bases and J by 3 bases. This CDR3 contains 19 residues. CDR3 sequence: CASSQEGTSGRVGANVLTF. The CDR3 DNA reads TGCGCCAGCAGCCAAGAAGGGACTAGCGGGAGAGTTGGGGCCAACGTCCTGACTTTC.

V usage is TRBV10-3 and J usage is TRBJ1-3; D remains unclear. V lost 8 bases and J 0 bases, leaving 11 bases between the germline ends. The germline CDR1 and CDR2 sequences are ENHRY and SYGVKD. This CDR3 contains 14 residues. The CDR3 is CAIGPGSSGNTIYF. CDR3 bases: TGTGCCATCGGACCTGGGAGCTCTGGAAACACCATATATTTT.

The chain carries TRBV30 and TRBJ1-2; D perhaps matches TRBD1 (6 bases). The germline gives CDR1 GTSNPN, CDR2 SVGIG (reference sequence). CDR3 length equals 13 residues. The V end was cut by 3 bases, the J end by 0 bases, with 8 bases between. Here the CDR3 DNA reads TGTGCCTGGAGGGACAGAACTAACTATGGCTACACCTTC. It encodes CAWRDRTNYGYTF.

The chain couples TRBV11-2 to TRBJ1-2, with D unclear. CDR1 and CDR2 (germline): SGHAT, FQNNGV. V lost 1 base and J 2 bases, leaving 8 bases between the germline ends. This CDR3 is built from 14 residues. The CDR3 coding sequence is TGTGCCAGCAGCTTAGGGGCGGGAAACTATGGCTACACCTTC. This encodes CASSLGAGNYGYTF.